This T cell receptor beta chain was observed in a study of T cell changes during pregnancy in multiple sclerosis. This clone was counted once. The table came from immunoSEQ multiplex PCR; TCRdb's copy has only in-frame clones and leaves some out. Here the sample spans tens of thousands of clones, about nine tenths being singletons. Trimming took off 1 base at V and 7 bases at J, with 23 bases between the two ends. CDR1 is SGHTA, CDR2 FQGNSA, per germline. The CDR3 has 18 residues. The origin of this receptor is a female donor with multiple sclerosis, enrolled in a pregnancy study. The chain couples TRBV7-2 to TRBJ1-5, with D maybe TRBD1 (6 bases). The sample in question was peripheral blood, obtained before pregnancy. The CDR3 DNA follows: TGTGCCAGCAGCTTAGGGGGGGGGCAGAGCAGTGTGAGACAGCCCCAGCATTTT. Its protein product is CASSLGGGQSSVRQPQHF. The variable domain in full, completed from reference TRBV7-2 and TRBJ1-5, reads GAGVSQSPSNKVTEKGKDVELRCDPISGHTALYWYRQSLGQGLEFLIYFQGNSAPDKSGLPSDRFSAERTGGSVSTLTIQRTQQEDSAVYLCASSLGGGQSSVRQPQHFGDGTRLSIL.